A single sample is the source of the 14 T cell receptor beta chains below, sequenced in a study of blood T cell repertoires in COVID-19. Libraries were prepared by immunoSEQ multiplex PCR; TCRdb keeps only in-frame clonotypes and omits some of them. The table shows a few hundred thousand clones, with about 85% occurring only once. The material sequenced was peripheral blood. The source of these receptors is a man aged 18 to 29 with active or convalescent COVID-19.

The DNA for the CDR3 is TGCGCCAGCAGCCTTACGGGACAGGGTTTACTGAACACTGAAGCTTTCTTT. Its protein is CASSLTGQGLLNTEAFF. V is TRBV5-1 and J is TRBJ1-1; 9 bases are shared with TRBD1. This CDR3 has 17 residues. V lost 4 bases to trimming and J lost 0 bases; unmatched junction nucleotides: 10. Per germline, CDR1 SGHRS and CDR2 YFSETQ.

The CDR3 DNA is TGTGCCAGCAGTGAAGGGCGGCTCATGAACACTGAAGCTTTCTTT. This gives the protein CASSEGRLMNTEAFF. V usage is TRBV6-1 and J usage is TRBJ1-1; D is unresolved. Trimming cost V 1 base and J 0 bases, with 9 bases left between them. CDR3 length: 15 residues. The germline CDR1 and CDR2 sequences are MNHNS and SASEGT.

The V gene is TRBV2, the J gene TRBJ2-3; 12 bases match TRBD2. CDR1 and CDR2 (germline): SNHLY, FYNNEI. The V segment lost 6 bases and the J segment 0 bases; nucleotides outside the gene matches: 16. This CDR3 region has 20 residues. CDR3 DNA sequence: TGTGCCAGCAGGAAATCGACTAGCGGGAGAGGGGGACCTAGCACAGATACGCAGTATTTT. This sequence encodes CASRKSTSGRGGPSTDTQYF.

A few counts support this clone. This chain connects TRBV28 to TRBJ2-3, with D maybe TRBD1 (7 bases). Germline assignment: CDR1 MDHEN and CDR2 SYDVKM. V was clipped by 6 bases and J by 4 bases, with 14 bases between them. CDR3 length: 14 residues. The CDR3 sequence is CASSSRGAADTQYF. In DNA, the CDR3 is TGTGCCAGCAGCTCCAGGGGGGCCGCAGATACGCAGTATTTT.

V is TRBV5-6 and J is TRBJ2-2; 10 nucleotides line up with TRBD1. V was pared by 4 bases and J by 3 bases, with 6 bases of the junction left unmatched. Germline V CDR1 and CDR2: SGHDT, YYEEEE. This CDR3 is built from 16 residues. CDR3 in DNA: TGTGCCAGCAGCACCGACAGGGGGCAGGACACCGGGGAGCTGTTTTTT. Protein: CASSTDRGQDTGELFF.

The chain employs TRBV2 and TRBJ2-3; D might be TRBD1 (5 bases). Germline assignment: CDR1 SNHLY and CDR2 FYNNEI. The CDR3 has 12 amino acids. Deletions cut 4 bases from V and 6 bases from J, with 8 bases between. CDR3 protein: CASSGTGDTQYF. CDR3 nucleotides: TGTGCCAGCAGTGGCACAGGCGATACGCAGTATTTT.

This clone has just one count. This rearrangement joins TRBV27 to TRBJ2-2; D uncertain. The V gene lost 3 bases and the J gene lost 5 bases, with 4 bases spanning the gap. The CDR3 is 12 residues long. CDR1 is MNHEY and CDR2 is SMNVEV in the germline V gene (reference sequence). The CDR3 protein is CASSFNTGELFF. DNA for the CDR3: TGTGCCAGCAGTTTTAATACCGGGGAGCTGTTTTTT.

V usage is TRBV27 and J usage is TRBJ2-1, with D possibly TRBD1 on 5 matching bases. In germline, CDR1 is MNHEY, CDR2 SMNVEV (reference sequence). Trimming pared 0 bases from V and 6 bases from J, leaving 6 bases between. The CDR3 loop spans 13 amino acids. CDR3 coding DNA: TGTGCCAGCAGTTTATCGGGGCGCAATGAGCAGTTCTTC. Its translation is CASSLSGRNEQFF.

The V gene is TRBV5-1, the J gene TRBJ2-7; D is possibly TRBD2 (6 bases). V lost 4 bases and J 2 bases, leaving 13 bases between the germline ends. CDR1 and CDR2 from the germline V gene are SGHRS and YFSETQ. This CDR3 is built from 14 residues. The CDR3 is CASSRAGRTYEQYF. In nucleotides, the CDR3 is TGCGCCAGCAGCCGGGCAGGGAGGACCTACGAGCAGTACTTC.

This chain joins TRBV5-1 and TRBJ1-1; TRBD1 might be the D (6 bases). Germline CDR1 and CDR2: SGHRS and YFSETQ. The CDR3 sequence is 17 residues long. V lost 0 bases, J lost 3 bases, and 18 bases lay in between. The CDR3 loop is CASSLVLTGYRDTEAFF. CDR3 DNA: TGCGCCAGCAGCTTGGTCTTAACAGGGTATAGGGACACTGAAGCTTTCTTT.

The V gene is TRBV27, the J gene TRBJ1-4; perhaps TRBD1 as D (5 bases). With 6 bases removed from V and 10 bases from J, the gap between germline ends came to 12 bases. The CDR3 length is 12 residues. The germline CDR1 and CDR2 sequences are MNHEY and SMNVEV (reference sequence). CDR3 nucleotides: TGTGCCAGCAGGACGACAGATGCAAAACTGTTTTTT. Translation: CASRTTDAKLFF.

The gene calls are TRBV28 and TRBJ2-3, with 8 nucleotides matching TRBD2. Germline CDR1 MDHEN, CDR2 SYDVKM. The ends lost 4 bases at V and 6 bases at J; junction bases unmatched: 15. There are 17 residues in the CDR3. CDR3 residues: CASSSQTSASARDTQYF. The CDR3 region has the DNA TGTGCCAGCAGTTCGCAGACTAGCGCCTCCGCGCGTGATACGCAGTATTTT. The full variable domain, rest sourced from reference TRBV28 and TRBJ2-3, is DVKVTQSSRYLVKRTGEKVFLECVQDMDHENMFWYRQDPGLGLRLIYFSYDVKMKEKGDIPEGYSVSREKKERFSLILESASTNQTSMYLCASSSQTSASARDTQYFGPGTRLTVL.

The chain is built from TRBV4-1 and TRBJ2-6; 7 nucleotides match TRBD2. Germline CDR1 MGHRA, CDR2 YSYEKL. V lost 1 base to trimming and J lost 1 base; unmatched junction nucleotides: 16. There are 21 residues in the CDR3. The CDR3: CASSQGAVPGRLASGANVLTF. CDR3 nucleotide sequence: TGCGCCAGCAGCCAAGGGGCCGTTCCGGGCCGACTAGCTTCTGGGGCCAACGTCCTGACTTTC.

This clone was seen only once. The CDR3 sequence is CASSFPATEGLDTEAFF. In DNA form, the CDR3 reads TGTGCCAGCAGTTTCCCCGCGACGGAGGGATTGGACACTGAAGCTTTCTTT. The J gene is TRBJ1-1, the V gene TRBV28, with unresolved D. With 3 bases removed from V and 3 bases from J, the gap between germline ends came to 20 bases. In germline, CDR1 is MDHEN, CDR2 SYDVKM. This CDR3 is built from 17 residues.